The clone carrying this T cell receptor (beta chain) qualifies as large. Its cognate antigen is unknown. The source of the sample is a study of spatial heterogeneity in lung cancer. Study-wide results and limits: Expanded alpha and beta TCR counts within tumors tracked tumor mutation counts.

Time point defined: sample taken at primary tumor resection. Whole RNA was taken from tumor, nontumor lung or frozen PBMC; it was then sequenced unsorted. TCRdb reanalysed the 5' RACE reads using MiXCR and keeps one entry per CDR3 protein. The sample lists fewer than 2,000 distinct CDR3 sequences, about 6.7% seen once, with about a tenth in the top ten. Germline V gene lookup returns CDR1 SGDLS and CDR2 YYNGEE. This CDR3 contains 16 residues. With V trimmed by 0 bases and J by 5 bases, 8 bases remained unmatched. The clonotype comes from a female donor with early-stage non-small cell lung cancer. The genes are TRBV9 and TRBJ2-3, with 8 bases fitting TRBD2. The sample was lung tumor tissue, taken at surgery. CDR3 sequence reads: CASSVGAGRAEDTQYF. CDR3 nucleotides: TGTGCCAGCAGCGTAGGTGCCGGGAGGGCCGAAGATACGCAGTATTTT.